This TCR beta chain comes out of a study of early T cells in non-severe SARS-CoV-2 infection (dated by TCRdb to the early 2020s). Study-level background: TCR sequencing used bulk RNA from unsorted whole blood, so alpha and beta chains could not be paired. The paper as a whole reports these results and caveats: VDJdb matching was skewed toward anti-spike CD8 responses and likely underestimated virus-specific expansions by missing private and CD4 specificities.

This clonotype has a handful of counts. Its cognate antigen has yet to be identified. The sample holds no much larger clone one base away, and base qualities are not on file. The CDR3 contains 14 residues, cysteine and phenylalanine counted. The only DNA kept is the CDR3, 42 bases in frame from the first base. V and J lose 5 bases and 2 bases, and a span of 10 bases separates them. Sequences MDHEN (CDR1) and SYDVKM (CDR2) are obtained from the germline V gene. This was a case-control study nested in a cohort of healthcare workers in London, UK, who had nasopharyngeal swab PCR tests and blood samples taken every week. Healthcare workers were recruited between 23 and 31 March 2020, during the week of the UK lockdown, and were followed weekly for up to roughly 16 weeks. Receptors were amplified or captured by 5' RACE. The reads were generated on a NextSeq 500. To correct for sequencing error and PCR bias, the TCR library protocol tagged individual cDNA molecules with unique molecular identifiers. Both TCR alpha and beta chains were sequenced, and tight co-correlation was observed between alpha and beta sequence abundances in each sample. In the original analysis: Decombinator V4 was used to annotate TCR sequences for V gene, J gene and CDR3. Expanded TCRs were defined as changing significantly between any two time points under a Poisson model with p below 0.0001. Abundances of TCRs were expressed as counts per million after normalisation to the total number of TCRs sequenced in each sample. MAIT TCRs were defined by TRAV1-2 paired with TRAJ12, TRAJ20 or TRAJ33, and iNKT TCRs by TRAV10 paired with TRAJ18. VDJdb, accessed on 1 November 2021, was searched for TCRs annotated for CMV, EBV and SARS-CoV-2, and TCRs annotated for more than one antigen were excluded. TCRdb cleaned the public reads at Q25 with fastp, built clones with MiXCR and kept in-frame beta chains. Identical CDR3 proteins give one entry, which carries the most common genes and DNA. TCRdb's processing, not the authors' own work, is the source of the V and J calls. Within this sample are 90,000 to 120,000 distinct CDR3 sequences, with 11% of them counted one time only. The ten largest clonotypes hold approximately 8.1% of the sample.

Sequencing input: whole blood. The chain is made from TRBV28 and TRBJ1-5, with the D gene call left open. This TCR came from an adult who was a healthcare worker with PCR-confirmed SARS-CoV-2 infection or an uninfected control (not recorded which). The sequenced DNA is TGTGCCAGCAGTACCGTACCGGGCAATCAGCCCCAGCATTTT. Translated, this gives CASSTVPGNQPQHF.